A single sample gave rise to the 3 T cell receptor beta chains below, sequenced in a study of tumor and adjacent non-tumor tissue in lung cancer. This sample's RNA came from whole unsorted tissue. TCRbeta libraries were built with three rounds of nested PCR, modified from ARM-PCR. In TCRdb, the multiplex PCR reads were re-called with MiXCR into one record per CDR3 protein. The sample has fewer than 150,000 distinct CDR3 sequences, around 61% seen once; the top ten hold approximately 18%. Sequencing was carried out using lung tumor tissue. The receptors derive from a man aged 60 to 75 with small cell lung cancer.

This clonotype has just a few counts. The chain couples TRBV19 to TRBJ2-1; possible D gene TRBD2, 5 bases. Trimming removed 0 bases from V and 8 bases from J, with 17 bases in between. The CDR3 consists of 16 residues. Germline V lookup: CDR1 LNHDA, CDR2 SQIVND (reference sequence). In nucleotides, the CDR3 is TGTGCCAGTAGTATAGATAGAGGACTCGGTCGGGATGAGCAGTTCTTC. Translated: CASSIDRGLGRDEQFF. The variable domain in full, with the rest retrieved from reference TRBV19 and TRBJ2-1, is DGGITQSPKYLFRKEGQNVTLSCEQNLNHDAMYWYRQDPGQGLRLIYYSQIVNDFQKGDIAEGYSVSREKKESFPLTVTSAQKNPTAFYLCASSIDRGLGRDEQFFGPGTRLTVL.

Concerning this clonotype itself: One end of the junction fails to match germline, which may point to a read error. The rearrangement uses TRBV6-1 and TRBJ2-2; 7 bases fit TRBD1. The CDR3 length is 15 residues. Germline V lookup: CDR1 MNHNS, CDR2 SASEGT. The CDR3 reads CASTLDRSNTEELFF. The CDR3 coding sequence is TGTGCCAGCACTTTGGACAGGTCGAACACCGAGGAGTTGTTTTTT.

Concerning this clonotype: A junction end diverges from the germline sequence, so it may reflect a read error. V gene TRBV5-6 combines with J gene TRBJ1-2; 7 positions match TRBD1. Per germline, CDR1 SGHDT and CDR2 YYEEEE. The CDR3 is 13 residues long. CDR3 protein: CTSSPQGGRGYTF. The CDR3 coding sequence is TGTACCAGCAGCCCTCAGGGGGGCCGGGGCTACACCTTC.